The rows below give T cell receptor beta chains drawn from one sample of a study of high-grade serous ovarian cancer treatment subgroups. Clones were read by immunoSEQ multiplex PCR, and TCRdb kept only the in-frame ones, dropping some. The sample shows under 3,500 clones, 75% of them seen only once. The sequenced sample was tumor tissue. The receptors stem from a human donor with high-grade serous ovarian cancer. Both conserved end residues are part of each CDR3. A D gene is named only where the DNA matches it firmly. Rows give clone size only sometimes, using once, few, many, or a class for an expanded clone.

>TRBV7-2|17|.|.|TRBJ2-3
CASSPGWRGGSTDTQYF
TGTGCCAGCAGCCCGGGGTGGAGAGGCGGGTCCACAGATACGCAGTATTTT
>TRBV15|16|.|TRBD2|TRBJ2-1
CATSEPGLAGGDEQFF
TGTGCCACCAGCGAACCGGGACTAGCGGGAGGGGATGAGCAGTTCTTC
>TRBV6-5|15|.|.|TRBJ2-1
CASSSTFGAYNEQFF
TGTGCCAGCAGTTCTACATTCGGGGCCTACAATGAGCAGTTCTTC
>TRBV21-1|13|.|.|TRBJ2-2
CASSKARSGELFF
TGTGCCAGCAGCAAAGCTCGGTCCGGGGAGCTGTTTTTT
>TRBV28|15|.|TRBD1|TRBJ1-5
CASSPQGEVYQPQHF
TGTGCCAGCAGCCCCCAGGGGGAAGTCTATCAGCCCCAGCATTTT
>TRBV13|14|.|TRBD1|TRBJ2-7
CASRRGQETYEQYF
TGTGCCAGCAGGAGGGGACAGGAAACCTACGAGCAGTACTTC
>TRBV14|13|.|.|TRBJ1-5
CASSQDPDQPQHF
TGTGCCAGCAGCCAAGATCCGGATCAGCCCCAGCATTTT
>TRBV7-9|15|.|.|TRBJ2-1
CASSLQSDWINEQFF
TGTGCCAGCAGCTTACAATCCGATTGGATCAATGAGCAGTTCTTC
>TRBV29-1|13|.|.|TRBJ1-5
CSVTRGVNQPQHF
TGCAGCGTCACCCGCGGGGTGAATCAGCCCCAGCATTTT
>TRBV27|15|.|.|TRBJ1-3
CASSLSRGVGNTIYF
TGTGCCAGCAGTTTATCGAGGGGAGTAGGAAACACCATATATTTT
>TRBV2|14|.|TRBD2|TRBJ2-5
CASSGDYLEETQYF
TGTGCCAGCAGTGGGGACTATCTGGAAGAGACCCAGTACTTC
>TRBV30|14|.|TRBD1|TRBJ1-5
CAWSVGTGNQPQHF
TGTGCCTGGAGTGTCGGGACAGGCAATCAGCCCCAGCATTTT
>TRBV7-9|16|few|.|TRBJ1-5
CASSSASTGLNQPQHF
TGTGCCAGCAGCTCTGCATCGACAGGATTAAATCAGCCCCAGCATTTT
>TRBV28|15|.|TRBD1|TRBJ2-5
CASGTRQGVGKTQYF
TGTGCCAGCGGCACAAGACAGGGGGTAGGGAAGACCCAGTACTTC
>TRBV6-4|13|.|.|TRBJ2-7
CASSEGPSYEQYF
TGTGCCAGCAGTGAAGGGCCCTCCTACGAGCAGTACTTC
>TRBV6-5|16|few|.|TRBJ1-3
CASSYSTKVDGNTIYF
TGTGCCAGCAGTTACTCCACGAAAGTCGATGGAAACACCATATATTTT
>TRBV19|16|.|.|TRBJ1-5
CASAWSGGASNQPQHF
TGTGCCAGTGCGTGGTCGGGGGGCGCAAGCAATCAGCCCCAGCATTTT
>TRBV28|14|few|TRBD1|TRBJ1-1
CASRRQGLWTEAFF
TGTGCCAGCAGAAGACAGGGCCTATGGACTGAAGCTTTCTTT
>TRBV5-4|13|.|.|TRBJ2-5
CASSLVGQETQYF
TGTGCCAGCAGCTTGGTGGGACAAGAGACCCAGTACTTC
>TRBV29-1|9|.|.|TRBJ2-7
CSVGYEQYF
TGCAGCGTTGGCTACGAGCAGTACTTC
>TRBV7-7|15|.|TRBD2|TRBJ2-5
CASSLALPGLAPKYF
TGTGCCAGCAGCTTAGCTCTTCCGGGACTAGCGCCTAAGTACTTC
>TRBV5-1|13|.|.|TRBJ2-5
CASSVRLRETQYF
TGCGCCAGCAGCGTGCGACTTAGAGAGACCCAGTACTTC
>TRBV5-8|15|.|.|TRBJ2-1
CASSPGRMNYNEQFF
TGTGCCAGCAGTCCCGGACGGATGAACTACAATGAGCAGTTCTTC
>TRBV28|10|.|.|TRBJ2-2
CASSSNQLFF
TGTGCCAGCAGTTCCAACCAGCTGTTTTTT
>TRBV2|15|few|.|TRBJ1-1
CASSEAGASWTEAFF
TGTGCCAGCAGTGAAGCGGGGGCCAGTTGGACTGAAGCTTTCTTT
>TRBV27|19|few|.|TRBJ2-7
CASSLKALGVGGRVYEQYF
TGTGCCAGCAGTTTAAAAGCTCTGGGGGTAGGAGGGCGAGTCTACGAGCAGTACTTC
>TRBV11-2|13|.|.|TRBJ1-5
CASSPTSNQPQHF
TGTGCCAGCAGCCCGACCAGCAATCAGCCCCAGCATTTT
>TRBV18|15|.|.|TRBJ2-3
CASSPGTVSTDTQYF
TGTGCCAGCTCACCAGGTACAGTTAGCACAGATACGCAGTATTTT
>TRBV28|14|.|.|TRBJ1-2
CASRSPISAYGYTF
TGTGCCAGCCGATCGCCGATATCGGCATATGGCTACACCTTC
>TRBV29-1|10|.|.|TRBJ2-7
CSVQEGEQYF
TGCAGCGTTCAGGAAGGCGAGCAGTACTTC
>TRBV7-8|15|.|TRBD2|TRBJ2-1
CASSLTSGVYNEQFF
TGTGCCAGCAGCCTGACTAGCGGGGTTTACAATGAGCAGTTCTTC
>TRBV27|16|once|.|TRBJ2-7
CASSLGRTPSPYEQYF
TGTGCCAGCAGTTTAGGAAGGACACCCTCACCCTACGAGCAGTACTTC
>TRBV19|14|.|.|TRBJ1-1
CASTPTGWESEAFF
TGTGCCAGTACCCCAACAGGGTGGGAGAGTGAAGCTTTCTTT
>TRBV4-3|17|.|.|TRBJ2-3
CASSQEGLSTFTDTQYF
TGCGCCAGCAGCCAAGAAGGTCTTTCTACATTCACAGATACGCAGTATTTT
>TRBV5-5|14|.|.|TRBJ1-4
CASSFGGAGEKLFF
TGTGCCAGCAGCTTTGGGGGGGCTGGCGAAAAACTGTTTTTT
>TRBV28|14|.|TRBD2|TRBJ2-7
CASIKSGGELEQYF
TGTGCCAGCATTAAAAGTGGGGGGGAACTCGAGCAGTACTTC
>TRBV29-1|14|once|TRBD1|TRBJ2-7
CSVTGTGGFYEQYF
TGCAGCGTTACCGGGACAGGGGGTTTCTACGAGCAGTACTTC
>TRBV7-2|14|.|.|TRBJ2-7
CASSLQGGQNEQYF
TGTGCCAGCAGCCTACAGGGCGGGCAGAACGAGCAGTACTTC
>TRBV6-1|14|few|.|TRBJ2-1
CASATPGGNNEQFF
TGTGCCAGTGCAACCCCAGGGGGGAACAATGAGCAGTTCTTC
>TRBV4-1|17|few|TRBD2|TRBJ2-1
CASSHPSGRAGDNEQFF
TGCGCCAGCAGCCACCCTAGCGGGAGGGCCGGCGACAATGAGCAGTTCTTC
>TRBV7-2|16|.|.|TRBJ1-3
CASSLGQAVSGNTIYF
TGTGCCAGCAGCTTAGGACAGGCGGTTTCTGGAAACACCATATATTTT
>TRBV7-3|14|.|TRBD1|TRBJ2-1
CASSLSQGDNEQFF
TGTGCCAGCAGCTTATCACAGGGGGACAATGAGCAGTTCTTC
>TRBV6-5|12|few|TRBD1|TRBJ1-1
CASRTGRTEAFF
TGTGCCAGCCGGACAGGTCGGACTGAAGCTTTCTTT
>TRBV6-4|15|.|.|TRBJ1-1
CASSGPRIRNTEAFF
TGTGCCAGCAGTGGTCCGCGGATTCGGAACACTGAAGCTTTCTTT
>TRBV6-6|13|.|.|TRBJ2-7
CASSIQGFDEQYF
TGTGCCAGCAGTATCCAAGGGTTCGACGAGCAGTACTTC
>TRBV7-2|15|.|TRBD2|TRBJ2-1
CASSSQRGTYNEQFF
TGTGCCAGCAGCTCTCAGCGGGGTACTTACAATGAGCAGTTCTTC
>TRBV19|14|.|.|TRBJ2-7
CASSAGQLLGEQYF
TGTGCCAGTAGTGCGGGACAGCTCCTTGGCGAGCAGTACTTC
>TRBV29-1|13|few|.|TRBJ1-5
CSVSLGLAQPQHF
TGCAGCGTTTCTCTGGGTCTAGCTCAGCCCCAGCATTTT
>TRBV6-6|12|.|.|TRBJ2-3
CASSPIPDTQYF
TGTGCCAGCAGTCCCATTCCCGATACGCAGTATTTT
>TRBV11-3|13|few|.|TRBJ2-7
CASSLGGAGEQYF
TGTGCCAGCAGCTTGGGGGGGGCCGGAGAGCAGTACTTC
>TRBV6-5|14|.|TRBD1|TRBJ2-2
CASSGRGQLGELFF
TGTGCCAGCAGCGGCAGGGGGCAGCTCGGGGAGCTGTTTTTT
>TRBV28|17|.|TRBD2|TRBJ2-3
CASPTPAGGFPTDTQYF
TGTGCCAGCCCGACTCCAGCGGGAGGGTTCCCCACAGATACGCAGTATTTT
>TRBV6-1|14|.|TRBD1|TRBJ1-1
CASMWDRRSTEAFF
TGTGCCAGCATGTGGGACAGGAGGAGTACTGAAGCTTTCTTT
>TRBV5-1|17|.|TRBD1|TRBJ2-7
CASSPGPDRGRTYEQYF
TGCGCCAGCAGCCCCGGACCTGACAGGGGGCGAACGTACGAGCAGTACTTC
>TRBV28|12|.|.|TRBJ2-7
CASSFWNDEQYF
TGTGCCAGCAGTTTTTGGAACGACGAGCAGTACTTC
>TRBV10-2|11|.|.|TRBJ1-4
CASSRGEKQFF
TGCGCCAGCTCGAGGGGCGAAAAGCAGTTTTTT
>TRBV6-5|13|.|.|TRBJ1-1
CASSGHAQGEAFF
TGTGCCAGCAGTGGACACGCCCAGGGTGAAGCTTTCTTT
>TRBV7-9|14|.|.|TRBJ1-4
CASSLLRTDEKLFF
TGTGCCAGCAGCTTACTGCGGACCGATGAAAAACTGTTTTTT
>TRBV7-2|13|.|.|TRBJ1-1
CASSPYLNTEAFF
TGTGCCAGCAGTCCCTATTTGAACACTGAAGCTTTCTTT